The 27 T cell receptor beta chains below all came from one sample that was sequenced in a study of OX40 agonist ivuxolimab in advanced cancers. TCRdb's table, derived via immunoSEQ multiplex PCR, lists solely in-frame clones and lacks some. Of tens of thousands of clones listed, around 84% are singletons. The sample was CD4+ or CD8+ T cells sorted from blood, taken in a trial of the OX40 agonist ivuxolimab. These receptors all come from an adult with an advanced solid tumor such as melanoma, head and neck, liver or kidney cancer.

The chain links TRBV7-9 to TRBJ1-1; no clear D. Trimming removed 1 base from V and 5 bases from J, with 14 bases in between. Germline V gene sequence: CDR1 SEHNR, CDR2 FQNEAQ (reference sequence). The CDR3 runs to 15 residues. The CDR3 sequence is CASSLDLVGWTEAFF. The CDR3 bases are TGTGCCAGCAGCTTAGATCTGGTCGGGTGGACTGAAGCTTTCTTT. Looking up the rest from reference TRBV7-9 and TRBJ1-1 gives the full variable domain: DTGVSQNPRHKITKRGQNVTFRCDPISEHNRLYWYRQTLGQGPEFLTYFQNEAQLEKSRLLSDRFSAERPKGSFSTLEIQRTEQGDSAMYLCASSLDLVGWTEAFFGQGTRLTVV.

The gene calls are TRBV9 and TRBJ2-7, with 7 bases identical to TRBD2. The CDR3 covers 15 residues. The V segment lost 0 bases and the J segment 0 bases; nucleotides outside the gene matches: 3. Germline CDR1 reads SGDLS; CDR2 reads YYNGEE. The CDR3 region is CASSVGGSHSYEQYF. Here the CDR3 DNA reads TGTGCCAGCAGCGTAGGCGGGAGCCACTCCTACGAGCAGTACTTC.

This clone was found once. The V call is TRBV5-5, the J call TRBJ2-1; 9 nucleotides align to TRBD1. After removal of 3 bases from V and 3 bases from J, the junction contained 4 bases not matched to a gene. Germline V gene sequence: CDR1 SGHKS, CDR2 YYEKEE (reference sequence). This CDR3 has 15 residues. The CDR3 spells CASSWRDRDYNEQFF. In DNA form, the CDR3 reads TGTGCCAGCAGCTGGAGGGACAGGGACTACAATGAGCAGTTCTTC.

The chain joins TRBV10-3 to TRBJ2-5; D not resolved. The CDR3 spans 12 residues. Between the trimmed V and J ends, which lost 0 bases and 5 bases, there was a span of 4 bases. Germline values: CDR1 ENHRY, CDR2 SYGVKD. The CDR3 sequence is CAISESRETQYF. DNA for the CDR3: TGTGCCATCAGTGAGTCGCGGGAGACCCAGTACTTC.

The rearrangement uses TRBV5-1 and TRBJ2-1; D may correspond to TRBD1 or TRBD2 (6 bases each). Germline CDR1 and CDR2: SGHRS and YFSETQ. This CDR3 contains 14 residues. V was trimmed by 1 base and J by 9 bases, leaving 14 bases between them. CDR3: CASSLFLGGAEQFF. In DNA form, the CDR3 reads TGCGCCAGCAGCTTGTTTCTGGGGGGCGCTGAGCAGTTCTTC.

This chain connects TRBV19 to TRBJ1-1, with D maybe TRBD1 (6 bases). Germline CDR1 reads LNHDA; CDR2 reads SQIVND (reference sequence). The CDR3 length is 13 residues. Trimming stripped 5 bases from V and 11 bases from J, with 18 bases between. This chain's CDR3 is CASSPAGGAGAFF. The CDR3 DNA reads as TGTGCCAGTAGTCCGGCCGGGGGCGCGGGTGCTTTCTTT.

This chain links TRBV6-6 with TRBJ1-2; D remains unclear. This CDR3 is 13 amino acids long. Looked up from germline, CDR1 is MNHNY and CDR2 is SVGAGI (reference sequence). V was trimmed by 6 bases and J by 4 bases, leaving 12 bases between them. The CDR3 DNA sequence: TGTGCCAGCAGCCTCGAGGAGCCCTATGGCTACACCTTC. Its translation is CASSLEEPYGYTF.

This sequence joins TRBV11-2 and TRBJ2-2; D remains ambiguous. The CDR3 has 12 amino acids. The V end was cut by 2 bases, the J end by 3 bases, with 1 base between. CDR1 SGHAT and CDR2 FQNNGV come from the germline V gene. The CDR3 DNA follows: TGTGCCAGCAGCTTATACACCGGGGAGCTGTTTTTT. Translating gives CASSLYTGELFF.

The chain couples TRBV9 to TRBJ2-5, with 9 bases that match TRBD2. The CDR3 sequence is 15 residues long. V was pared by 0 bases and J by 0 bases, with 0 bases of the junction left unmatched. From germline, CDR1 is SGDLS and CDR2 YYNGEE. CDR3 coding DNA: TGTGCCAGCAGCGTAGGACTAGCGGACCAAGAGACCCAGTACTTC. Encoded protein: CASSVGLADQETQYF.

This rearrangement joins TRBV5-6 to TRBJ1-1, with D perhaps matching TRBD1 (5 bases). V lost 4 bases and J 2 bases, leaving 15 bases between the germline ends. The CDR3 runs to 15 residues. From germline, CDR1 is SGHDT and CDR2 YYEEEE. The DNA of the CDR3 is TGTGCCAGCAGCCCCAACGTCAGGGTTAACACTGAAGCTTTCTTT. Translating gives CASSPNVRVNTEAFF.

This chain joins TRBV27 and TRBJ2-7; D is ambiguous. Trimming left V 7 bases short and J 3 bases short, with 19 bases between. Per germline, CDR1 MNHEY and CDR2 SMNVEV (reference sequence). The CDR3 sequence is 15 residues long. Here the CDR3 reads CASKEDRGLNYEQYF. CDR3 bases: TGTGCCAGCAAGGAAGATCGAGGCCTAAACTACGAGCAGTACTTC.

This rearrangement joins TRBV4-1 to TRBJ2-3, with a possible D match to TRBD2 (6 bases). CDR3 length: 18 amino acids. The germline V gene encodes CDR1 MGHRA and CDR2 YSYEKL. Trimming left V 1 base short and J 0 bases short, with 17 bases between. The CDR3 nucleotides are TGCGCCAGCAGCCAAGGGGGAGGAGGCGGCTCTAGCACAGATACGCAGTATTTT. Translated, it gives CASSQGGGGGSSTDTQYF.

The chain recombines TRBV5-4 with TRBJ1-4; D gene ambiguous. CDR1 and CDR2 from the germline V gene are SGHNT and YYREEE (reference sequence). The V gene lost 1 base and the J gene lost 5 bases, with 12 bases spanning the gap. CDR3 length equals 15 residues. Here the CDR3 reads CASSLFGLGNEKLFF. For the CDR3, the DNA is TGTGCCAGCAGCTTGTTCGGTCTTGGGAATGAAAAACTGTTTTTT. Looking up the rest from reference TRBV5-4 and TRBJ1-4 gives the full variable domain: ETGVTQSPTHLIKTRGQQVTLRCSSQSGHNTVSWYQQALGQGPQFIFQYYREEENGRGNFPPRFSGLQFPNYSSELNVNALELDDSALYLCASSLFGLGNEKLFFGSGTQLSVL.

The gene calls are TRBV7-6 and TRBJ1-2; no firm D call. This CDR3 spans 13 amino acids. Germline assignment: CDR1 SGHVS and CDR2 FNYEAQ. The V end lost 3 bases, the J end lost 2 bases, and 7 bases lay between the germline ends. The CDR3 coding sequence is TGTGCCAGCAGCTTTGCAGGAAACTATGGCTACACCTTC. Translated, it gives CASSFAGNYGYTF.

This sequence joins TRBV30 and TRBJ2-7; TRBD2 aligns across 10 bases. The CDR3 extends over 12 amino acids. The germline V gene has CDR1 GTSNPN and CDR2 SVGIG (reference sequence). J gave up 5 bases and V 4 bases, and 2 bases lay outside the gene matches. Here the CDR3 DNA reads TGTGCCTGGAACCTAGCGGGGGACGAGCAGTACTTC. Protein product: CAWNLAGDEQYF.

This chain links TRBV6-5 with TRBJ2-1; the D gene is possibly TRBD2 (6 bases). V was shortened by 8 bases and J by 3 bases, with 11 bases between the two germline ends. CDR1 MNHEY and CDR2 SVGAGI come from the germline V gene. The length of the CDR3 is 13 residues. The CDR3 reads CASAFSGYNEQFF. The CDR3 DNA reads TGTGCCAGCGCCTTTAGCGGCTACAATGAGCAGTTCTTC.

The chain employs TRBV10-3 and TRBJ1-5, with D hard to call. Trimming shortened V by 2 bases and J by 2 bases, and 4 bases separated the two germline ends. Germline CDR1 ENHRY, CDR2 SYGVKD. The CDR3 is 13 residues long. The CDR3 coding sequence is TGTGCCATCAGTGAGCCAGGCAATCAGCCCCAGCATTTT. It codes for CAISEPGNQPQHF.

The chain joins TRBV7-6 to TRBJ2-1; no firm D call. Germline CDR1 is SGHVS and CDR2 is FNYEAQ. Trimming left V 1 base short and J 3 bases short, with 4 bases between. The CDR3 is 13 residues long. The CDR3 nucleotides are TGTGCCAGCAGCTTAGGTGACTACAATGAGCAGTTCTTC. Its translation is CASSLGDYNEQFF.

V usage is TRBV19 and J usage is TRBJ2-3; D gene ambiguous. The CDR3 consists of 13 residues. The V end lost 7 bases, the J end lost 2 bases, and 10 bases lay between the germline ends. Germline assignment: CDR1 LNHDA and CDR2 SQIVND (reference sequence). CDR3 DNA sequence: TGTGCCAGTACCAAGGACCACACAGATACGCAGTATTTT. This sequence encodes CASTKDHTDTQYF.

The V call is TRBV18, the J call TRBJ1-5; D unclear. This CDR3 has 15 residues. With 4 bases removed from V and 2 bases from J, the gap between germline ends came to 12 bases. CDR1 and CDR2 from the germline V gene are KGHSH and LQKENI. The CDR3 DNA is TGTGCCAGCTCACGTACGAGGACCGGCAATCAGCCCCAGCATTTT. Amino acids: CASSRTRTGNQPQHF.

The J gene is TRBJ2-1, the V gene TRBV4-1; D may correspond to TRBD1 or TRBD2 (5 bases each). V lost 6 bases and J lost 1, with 10 bases in between. Germline-derived CDR1 and CDR2 are MGHRA and YSYEKL. The CDR3 totals 14 residues. Written as DNA, the CDR3 is TGCGCCAGCAGGGGGGACGGTTCCTACAATGAGCAGTTCTTC. Residues: CASRGDGSYNEQFF.

The J gene is TRBJ1-6, the V gene TRBV10-3, with 11 bases matching TRBD1. Germline CDR1 ENHRY, CDR2 SYGVKD. V lost 2 bases, J lost 3 bases, and 9 bases stayed unmatched. The CDR3 length is 19 residues. The CDR3 sequence: CAISEPDRGRLSYNSPLHF. The CDR3 DNA is TGTGCCATCAGTGAGCCGGACAGGGGGCGCCTGAGCTATAATTCACCCCTCCACTTT.

The chain recombines TRBV6-1 with TRBJ1-5, with 7 positions matching TRBD1. CDR1 MNHNS and CDR2 SASEGT come from the germline V gene. The J segment lost 3 bases and the V segment lost 3 bases, leaving 8 bases of the junction unmatched. This CDR3 contains 16 residues. The CDR3 DNA follows: TGTGCCAGCAGTGACCTGGGACAGACCTTCAATCAGCCCCAGCATTTT. Translation: CASSDLGQTFNQPQHF.

The V gene is TRBV4-1, the J gene TRBJ2-7; the D gene is possibly TRBD1 (6 bases). The V end lost 0 bases, the J end lost 1 base, and 19 bases lay between the germline ends. CDR1 MGHRA and CDR2 YSYEKL come from the germline V gene. CDR3 size: 18 residues. Here the CDR3 reads CASSQDPGGRGLSYEQYF. The CDR3 DNA reads as TGCGCCAGCAGCCAAGATCCAGGAGGCAGGGGATTATCCTACGAGCAGTACTTC.

About this clone itself: This may be a read error: a much more frequent sequence differs by one nucleotide. The chain has TRBV19 and TRBJ2-5, with 9 bases fitting TRBD2. The DNA end is a closer match to TRBJ2-7, so the J assignment may be wrong. The CDR3 totals 15 residues. Looked up from germline, CDR1 is LNHDA and CDR2 is SQIVND (reference sequence). CDR3 sequence (DNA): TGTGCCAGTAGTATGGCCAGCAGCGGGGGGAGCGAGCAGTACTTC. This codes for CASSMASSGGSEQYF.

This clone was counted a few times. The chain carries TRBV19 and TRBJ1-1; tentative D call: TRBD1 (5 bases). Germline CDR1 is LNHDA and CDR2 is SQIVND (reference sequence). With 5 bases removed from V and 4 bases from J, the gap between germline ends came to 8 bases. This CDR3 contains 12 residues. This CDR3 is CASSGGGTEAFF. The CDR3, as DNA: TGTGCCAGTAGTGGGGGGGGCACTGAAGCTTTCTTT.

The CDR3 reads CASSSRDKHEQYF. The CDR3 coding sequence is TGTGCCAGCAGCTCGCGGGACAAGCACGAGCAGTACTTC. The chain couples TRBV11-3 to TRBJ2-7; TRBD1 or TRBD2 may be the D gene (6 bases each). This CDR3 contains 13 residues. Trimming cost V 4 bases and J 5 bases, with 12 bases left between them. The germline V gene encodes CDR1 SGHNT and CDR2 YENEEA.